These 23 T cell receptor beta chains were all obtained from the same sample, sequenced in a study of blood T cell repertoires in COVID-19. Libraries were prepared by immunoSEQ multiplex PCR; TCRdb keeps only in-frame clonotypes and omits some of them. Of 85,000 to 130,000 clones listed, roughly nine tenths are singletons. The specimen sequenced was peripheral blood. These receptors were collected from a human donor in a cohort sampled during active COVID-19.

V usage is TRBV18 and J usage is TRBJ1-5, with D perhaps TRBD1 (5 bases). V lost 0 bases, J lost 3 bases, and 9 bases lay in between. The CDR3 totals 15 residues. The germline V gene has CDR1 KGHSH and CDR2 LQKENI. This CDR3 is CASSPPAGFNQPQHF. DNA for the CDR3: TGTGCCAGCTCACCACCGGCAGGGTTCAATCAGCCCCAGCATTTT.

The V call is TRBV3-1 (or the pseudogene TRBV3-2), the J call TRBJ1-2, with a weak D call TRBD1 (6 bases). V was trimmed by 4 bases and J by 8 bases, leaving 8 bases between them. The CDR3 sequence is 11 residues long. Germline CDR1 reads LGHDT; CDR2 reads YNNKEL (reference sequence). CDR3 DNA: TGTGCCAGCAGCCTCGGGACAGGCTACACCTTC. Protein: CASSLGTGYTF.

V and J are TRBV6-4 and TRBJ1-2, with D possibly being TRBD1 (5 bases). Per germline, CDR1 MRHNA and CDR2 SNTAGT. The CDR3 totals 17 residues. Trimming pared 6 bases from V and 4 bases from J, leaving 24 bases between. The CDR3 is CASRPSGPAQVGYGYTF. CDR3 nucleotide sequence: TGTGCCAGCAGACCCTCAGGGCCAGCCCAGGTGGGCTATGGCTACACCTTC.

V gene TRBV19 combines with J gene TRBJ2-7; tentative D call: TRBD1 (6 bases). The CDR3 contains 16 residues. V was shortened by 3 bases and J by 2 bases, with 17 bases between the two germline ends. Germline loops: CDR1 LNHDA, CDR2 SQIVND (reference sequence). DNA for the CDR3: TGTGCCAGTAGTATCTTCCTGGCGACAGGAGCCTACGAGCAGTACTTC. Its translation: CASSIFLATGAYEQYF.

The gene calls are TRBV12-3 or TRBV12-4 and TRBJ1-5; no clear D. The V gene lost 2 bases and the J gene lost 2 bases, with 4 bases spanning the gap. This CDR3 has 13 amino acids. The DNA for the CDR3 is TGTGCCAGCAGTTTACAGGGCAATCAGCCCCAGCATTTT. Protein product: CASSLQGNQPQHF.

V and J are TRBV6-5 and TRBJ2-1, with 13 bases lining up with TRBD2. The CDR3 covers 15 residues. V dropped 6 bases and J dropped 9; count of bases not matched to a gene: 8. Per the germline V gene, CDR1 is MNHEY and CDR2 is SVGAGI. CDR3 DNA sequence: TGTGCCAGCAGGCCCGGGACTAGCGGGGCGGGTGAGCAGTTCTTC. The encoded protein is CASRPGTSGAGEQFF.

In its sample, this clone was seen once. This sequence joins TRBV7-2 and TRBJ2-2; the match to TRBD1 covers 10 bases. The CDR3 is 16 residues long. CDR1 is SGHTA and CDR2 is FQGNSA in the germline V gene. The trim removed 4 bases at V and 5 bases at J, leaving 7 bases unmatched. In DNA, the CDR3 is TGTGCCAGCAGCTCCCGGGGACAGGGGAGGACCGGGGAGCTGTTTTTT. This sequence encodes CASSSRGQGRTGELFF. The full variable domain, in which reference TRBV7-2 and TRBJ2-2 provide the parts outside the CDR3, is GAGVSQSPSNKVTEKGKDVELRCDPISGHTALYWYRQSLGQGLEFLIYFQGNSAPDKSGLPSDRFSAERTGGSVSTLTIQRTQQEDSAVYLCASSSRGQGRTGELFFGEGSRLTVL.

The chain uses TRBV29-1 and TRBJ2-7; 10 bases are a match to TRBD1. CDR3 length equals 13 residues. Trimming at V came to 4 bases and at J to 5 bases, leaving 5 bases not matched to a gene. Germline CDR1 reads SQVTM; CDR2 reads ANQGSEA. DNA of the CDR3: TGCAGCGTTGTGCGGGACAGGGGAGACGAGCAGTACTTC. It codes for CSVVRDRGDEQYF.

The rearrangement uses TRBV5-6 and TRBJ1-1, with D unclear. Trimming cost V 2 bases and J 3 bases, with 5 bases left between them. The germline V gene has CDR1 SGHDT and CDR2 YYEEEE. This CDR3 comprises 12 residues. CDR3 bases: TGTGCCAGCAGCTTAAGCGACACTGAAGCTTTCTTT. Protein sequence: CASSLSDTEAFF.

The CDR3 DNA reads as TGTGCCAGCAGCTCCCGGGACAGCGCTTCCCTCCACTTT. Amino acid sequence: CASSSRDSASLHF. This chain connects TRBV7-2 to TRBJ1-6; 7 nucleotides line up with TRBD1. V lost 4 bases to trimming and J lost 14 bases; unmatched junction nucleotides: 8. CDR1 and CDR2 (germline): SGHTA, FQGNSA. CDR3 length: 13 amino acids.

J is TRBJ2-1 and V is TRBV29-1, with 8 bases identical to TRBD2. There are 13 residues in the CDR3. The J segment lost 2 bases and the V segment lost 7 bases, leaving 4 bases of the junction unmatched. In germline, CDR1 is SQVTM, CDR2 ANQGSEA. CDR3 residues: CSARREAYNEQFF. The DNA of the CDR3 is TGCAGCGCGAGGCGGGAGGCCTACAATGAGCAGTTCTTC.

The chain has TRBV4-1 and TRBJ2-7, with a possible D match to TRBD1 (5 bases). The CDR3 has 14 residues. Trimming removed 1 base from V and 4 bases from J, with 11 bases in between. CDR1 is MGHRA, CDR2 YSYEKL, per germline. In DNA form, the CDR3 reads TGCGCCAGCAGCCAAGTTGAAGGGGAATACGAGCAGTACTTC. It translates to CASSQVEGEYEQYF.

This chain uses TRBV11-2 with TRBJ1-2; a possible D gene is TRBD1 (6 bases). There are 19 residues in the CDR3. The V end was cut by 4 bases, the J end by 0 bases, with 24 bases between. The germline CDR1 and CDR2 sequences are SGHAT and FQNNGV. The CDR3 nucleotides are TGTGCCAGCAGCTCCTCCAGAACGCAGGGGCCTGACTCTAACTATGGCTACACCTTC. This sequence encodes CASSSSRTQGPDSNYGYTF.

This clone was observed a few times. The chain is built from TRBV5-1 and TRBJ1-5; tentatively, D is TRBD1 (6 bases). The CDR3 is 13 amino acids. Trimming stripped 1 base from V and 7 bases from J, with 9 bases between. The V gene's germline CDR1 is SGHRS and CDR2 YFSETQ. CDR3 in amino acids: CASSLTGLQPQHF. The CDR3, as DNA: TGCGCCAGCAGCTTGACAGGGTTACAGCCCCAGCATTTT. Using reference TRBV5-1 and TRBJ1-5 for the parts outside the CDR3, the full variable domain is KAGVTQTPRYLIKTRGQQVTLSCSPISGHRSVSWYQQTPGQGLQFLFEYFSETQRNKGNFPGRFSGRQFSNSRSEMNVSTLELGDSALYLCASSLTGLQPQHFGDGTRLSIL.

J is TRBJ1-4 and V is TRBV25-1, with D possibly TRBD1 on 5 matching bases. Trimming removed 4 bases at V and 8 bases at J, with 26 bases between. The CDR3 extends over 18 amino acids. Germline CDR1 and CDR2: MGHDK and SYGVNS. The DNA of the CDR3 is TGTGCCAGCAGTGGACCCCCAGGAACCGGCCCCTGGGGCGAAAAACTGTTTTTT. The encoded protein is CASSGPPGTGPWGEKLFF.

The genes are TRBV19 and TRBJ2-5; D is undetermined. The V end was cut by 4 bases, the J end by 5 bases, with 5 bases between. The CDR3 has 11 amino acids. CDR1 and CDR2 from the germline V gene are LNHDA and SQIVND (reference sequence). CDR3 protein: CASSTRETQYF. In DNA form, the CDR3 reads TGTGCCAGTAGTACCCGGGAGACCCAGTACTTC.

The chain joins TRBV6-2 or TRBV6-3 to TRBJ2-2, with TRBD2 identical over 15 bases. V was clipped by 5 bases and J by 5 bases; unmatched bases: 9. In germline, CDR1 is MNHEY, CDR2 SVGEGT. This CDR3 comprises 18 residues. The CDR3 here is CASSLGTSGGPFTGELFF. In DNA form, the CDR3 reads TGTGCCAGCAGTCTTGGGACTAGCGGGGGGCCCTTTACCGGGGAGCTGTTTTTT.

This chain connects TRBV9 to TRBJ2-3; TRBD2 matches 7 bases. CDR1 and CDR2 (germline): SGDLS, YYNGEE. There are 15 residues in the CDR3. With 3 bases clipped from V and 0 bases from J, the junction kept 4 bases outside the gene matches. For the CDR3, the DNA is TGTGCCAGCAGCGGAGTAGCGGGTAGCACAGATACGCAGTATTTT. Translating gives CASSGVAGSTDTQYF.

The chain is built from TRBV12-3 or TRBV12-4 and TRBJ2-1; no firm D call. CDR3 length: 13 residues. Trimming removed 11 bases at V and 0 bases at J, with 11 bases between. Here the CDR3 reads CAARRSSYNEQFF. The CDR3 DNA is TGTGCCGCGAGGCGAAGCTCCTACAATGAGCAGTTCTTC.

This clone was seen a single time. The J gene is TRBJ1-1, the V gene TRBV7-6; TRBD1 matches 10 bases. Looked up from germline, CDR1 is SGHVS and CDR2 is FNYEAQ. The CDR3 is 16 amino acids. Trimming took 4 bases from V and 7 from J; bases not matched to a gene: 12. The CDR3 DNA sequence: TGTGCCAGCAGCTCAGAGGACAGGGGGTATCGGTTTGAAGCTTTCTTT. It specifies CASSSEDRGYRFEAFF.

The chain couples TRBV7-8 to TRBJ1-2, with D possibly TRBD1 on 6 matching bases. Deletions cut 2 bases from V and 5 bases from J, with 12 bases between. The CDR3 totals 14 residues. Germline loops: CDR1 SGHVS, CDR2 FQNEAQ. CDR3 loop: CASSLLQGGYGYTF. CDR3 nucleotides: TGTGCCAGCAGCTTATTACAGGGTGGTTATGGCTACACCTTC.

The chain joins TRBV6-5 to TRBJ2-7, with 7 bases identical to TRBD2. Trimming took 5 bases from V and 3 from J; bases not matched to a gene: 7. The germline CDR1 and CDR2 sequences are MNHEY and SVGAGI. CDR3 length: 14 residues. In nucleotides, the CDR3 is TGTGCCAGCAGTCGGGTAGCGGGCTTCTACGAGCAGTACTTC. Amino acid sequence: CASSRVAGFYEQYF.

This chain uses TRBV6-4 with TRBJ2-5; 10 bases agree with TRBD1. CDR3 length: 17 residues. Unmatched junction bases numbered 11, after V lost 2 bases and J lost 5 bases. Per the germline V gene, CDR1 is MRHNA and CDR2 is SNTAGT. The CDR3 region has the DNA TGTGCCAGCAGTGACGAGGGACAGGGGAGTCGTGCGGAGACCCAGTACTTC. It encodes CASSDEGQGSRAETQYF.